A single sample is the source of the 32 T cell receptor beta chains below, sequenced in a study of identical twins. TCRdb ran MiXCR on the 5' RACE reads and lists one entry per CDR3 protein. The profile covers 450,000 or so distinct CDR3 sequences, with about 18% appearing a single time and roughly an eighth taken by the ten largest. The sample comprised naive T cells sorted from blood. Receptors were obtained from a middle-aged man in good health.

This rearrangement joins TRBV27 to TRBJ1-1; possibly TRBD1 for D (5 bases). The CDR3 loop spans 13 amino acids. The germline gives CDR1 MNHEY, CDR2 SMNVEV (reference sequence). Trimming cost V 3 bases and J 7 bases, with 12 bases left between them. CDR3 sequence reads: CASSFGRAGEAFF. The CDR3 DNA sequence: TGTGCCAGCAGTTTTGGCAGGGCTGGTGAAGCTTTCTTT.

CDR3: CSASRGTETQYF. CDR3 in DNA: TGCAGTGCTTCTCGTGGGACTGAGACCCAGTACTTC. The V gene is TRBV20-1, the J gene TRBJ2-5; tentatively, D is TRBD2 (6 bases). Trimming took off 5 bases at V and 5 bases at J, with 12 bases between the two ends. The CDR3 contains 12 residues. Germline V lookup: CDR1 DFQATT, CDR2 SNEGSKA (reference sequence).

The chain links TRBV20-1 to TRBJ2-7; tentatively, D is TRBD1 or TRBD2 (6 bases each). CDR3 length equals 17 residues. Per the germline V gene, CDR1 is DFQATT and CDR2 is SNEGSKA (reference sequence). Trimming stripped 0 bases from V and 7 bases from J, with 25 bases between. The CDR3 DNA is TGCAGTGCTAGAGACCGGACAGAGGGACTCCAGAAGAGAGAGCAGTACTTC. It is translated as CSARDRTEGLQKREQYF.

This clonotype has just a few counts. This CDR3 reads CASSQGTPNEQFF. The CDR3 DNA follows: TGTGCCAGCAGCCAAGGTACGCCCAATGAGCAGTTCTTC. The gene calls are TRBV14 and TRBJ2-1; unclear D gene. Looked up from germline, CDR1 is SGHDN and CDR2 is FVKESK. The CDR3 contains 13 residues. The V gene lost 1 base and the J gene lost 6 bases, with 7 bases spanning the gap.

This clonotype was detected ten times or more. This chain connects TRBV6-2 or TRBV6-3 to TRBJ2-1, with 7 bases aligning to TRBD2. Germline loops: CDR1 MNHEY, CDR2 SVGEGT. Unmatched junction bases numbered 8, after V lost 8 bases and J lost 7 bases. The CDR3 contains 13 residues. The CDR3 loop reads CASSLTSPNEQFF. The CDR3 DNA is TGTGCCAGCTCCCTGACTAGCCCAAATGAGCAGTTCTTC.

The gene calls are TRBV6-1 and TRBJ2-1; 9 nucleotides align to TRBD1. V trimming: 5 bases; J trimming: 6 bases; junction bases outside the gene matches: 8. This CDR3 is built from 15 residues. Per the germline V gene, CDR1 is MNHNS and CDR2 is SASEGT. The CDR3 is CASSRRTGVRNEQFF. For the CDR3, the DNA is TGTGCCAGCAGTCGAAGGACAGGGGTTCGCAATGAGCAGTTCTTC.

This clonotype was seen a handful of times. The CDR3 is CASSQLWTGADTQYF. In DNA, the CDR3 is TGTGCCAGCAGCCAACTATGGACTGGGGCAGATACGCAGTATTTT. The genes are TRBV7-8 and TRBJ2-3; D is perhaps TRBD2 (5 bases). V was clipped by 5 bases and J by 4 bases, with 16 bases between them. Germline assignment: CDR1 SGHVS and CDR2 FQNEAQ. CDR3 length: 15 amino acids.

The chain recombines TRBV11-2 with TRBJ2-1, with a tentative D call TRBD2 (5 bases). From germline, CDR1 is SGHAT and CDR2 FQNNGV. With 1 base removed from V and 0 bases from J, the gap between germline ends came to 10 bases. The CDR3 consists of 16 residues. CDR3 residues: CASSLVYGSSYNEQFF. The CDR3 DNA reads TGTGCCAGCAGCTTAGTATATGGGAGCTCCTACAATGAGCAGTTCTTC.

The chain joins TRBV21-1 to TRBJ1-5. TRBV21-1 is given as a pseudogene. The CDR3 loop spans 17 amino acids. The CDR3 is CASSRGKTDRRDQPQHF. The CDR3 DNA reads as TGTGCCAGCAGCAGGGGTAAGACCGACCGTAGGGATCAGCCCCAGCATTTT.

The genes are TRBV2 and TRBJ2-7; no firm D call. CDR1 and CDR2 (germline): SNHLY, FYNNEI. CDR3 size: 10 residues. Deletions cut 7 bases from V and 3 bases from J, with 4 bases between. In DNA, the CDR3 is TGTGCCAGCAAGAACTACGAGCAGTACTTC. This codes for CASKNYEQYF.

The chain joins TRBV20-1 to TRBJ2-1; 7 nucleotides agree with TRBD1. V was pared by 6 bases and J by 5 bases, with 10 bases of the junction left unmatched. In germline, CDR1 is DFQATT, CDR2 SNEGSKA (reference sequence). The CDR3 runs 14 residues. The CDR3 DNA sequence: TGCAGTGCACAAGAGGGGGCGGTGGACAATGAGCAGTTCTTC. It specifies CSAQEGAVDNEQFF.

In its sample, this clonotype was seen a few times. The chain combines TRBV29-1 with TRBJ2-3, with D possibly TRBD1 on 7 matching bases. This CDR3 contains 15 residues. Germline V gene data show CDR1 as SQVTM and CDR2 as ANQGSEA. Trimming stripped 4 bases from V and 4 bases from J, with 18 bases between. For the CDR3, the DNA is TGCAGCGTTGTCTTACAGGGGACTTTTGCAGATACGCAGTATTTT. Amino acid sequence: CSVVLQGTFADTQYF.

The sample holds a few counts of this clonotype. This chain uses TRBV12-3 or TRBV12-4 with TRBJ1-5; D ambiguous. Trimming removed 6 bases at V and 2 bases at J, with 14 bases between. The CDR3 runs to 15 residues. This chain's CDR3 is CASSPGASRNQPQHF. In nucleotides, the CDR3 is TGTGCCAGCAGCCCGGGCGCATCCCGCAATCAGCCCCAGCATTTT.

This clonotype was seen at least ten times. This chain uses TRBV7-9 with TRBJ1-1, with D tentatively TRBD1 (6 bases). CDR1 and CDR2 from the germline V gene are SEHNR and FQNEAQ (reference sequence). The length of the CDR3 is 13 residues. V lost 3 bases, J lost 4 bases, and 9 bases lay in between. CDR3 protein: CASSFGQTTEAFF. CDR3 sequence (DNA): TGTGCCAGCAGCTTTGGACAGACCACTGAAGCTTTCTTT.

Note on this clonotype: One end of the junction fails to match germline, which may point to a read error. The chain links TRBV6-2 or TRBV6-3 to TRBJ2-5; weak D call: TRBD1 (5 bases). The germline V gene has CDR1 MNHEY and CDR2 SVGEGT. The CDR3 is made up of 12 amino acids. CDR3 nucleotides: TGTGCCAGCACAGGGTTCCAAGAGACCCAGAACTTC. The encoded protein is CASTGFQETQNF.

This clonotype was seen many times. CDR3 sequence (DNA): TGTGCCAGCAGTTTTGAGGGGAACTATGGCTACACCTTC. Amino acid sequence: CASSFEGNYGYTF. J is TRBJ1-2 and V is TRBV27, with D perhaps matching TRBD1 (5 bases). Germline V gene data show CDR1 as MNHEY and CDR2 as SMNVEV (reference sequence). Trimming removed 3 bases at V and 2 bases at J, with 7 bases between. The CDR3 sequence is 13 residues long.

The chain carries TRBV12-5 and TRBJ2-2; D not certain. Germline CDR1 LGHNT, CDR2 FRNRAP. The CDR3 consists of 16 residues. V dropped 2 bases and J dropped 1 base, with 11 bases sitting between them. CDR3: CASGLWQALNTGELFF. CDR3 nucleotide sequence: TGTGCTAGTGGTTTGTGGCAGGCCTTGAACACCGGGGAGCTGTTTTTT.

V and J are TRBV4-3 and TRBJ1-6; 7 nucleotides align to TRBD1. The CDR3 is made up of 17 amino acids. Looked up from germline, CDR1 is LGHNA and CDR2 is YSLEER. V was clipped by 1 base and J by 2 bases; unmatched bases: 5. In nucleotides, the CDR3 is TGCGCCAGCAGCCAAGGGTGGGGACAGCCCTATAATTCACCCCTCCACTTT. It specifies CASSQGWGQPYNSPLHF.

V and J are TRBV19 and TRBJ2-2; D is unclear. Germline-derived CDR1 and CDR2 are LNHDA and SQIVND (reference sequence). This CDR3 has 15 residues. V was trimmed by 5 bases and J by 1 base, leaving 11 bases between them. DNA of the CDR3: TGTGCCAGTAGTTACGCGGTTTTGAACACCGGGGAGCTGTTTTTT. Protein product: CASSYAVLNTGELFF.

This clonotype occurred a few times. This chain connects TRBV12-3 or TRBV12-4 to TRBJ2-1, with no clear D. The CDR3 sequence is 14 residues long. Trimming took off 1 base at V and 4 bases at J, with 8 bases between the two ends. This CDR3 is CASSLGIQYNEQFF. The CDR3 nucleotides are TGTGCCAGCAGTTTAGGGATTCAATACAATGAGCAGTTCTTC.

There are many counts of this clonotype. For the CDR3, the DNA is TGCAGTGCTAGAGTTAGCAACTACGAGCAGTACTTC. It yields the protein CSARVSNYEQYF. The chain carries TRBV20-1 and TRBJ2-7; no reliable D call. Trimming pared 1 base from V and 3 bases from J, leaving 7 bases between. This CDR3 comprises 12 residues. CDR1 and CDR2 from the germline V gene are DFQATT and SNEGSKA (reference sequence).

This clonotype was seen repeatedly, ten times or more. The rearrangement links TRBV20-1 to TRBJ2-3; 8 bases are shared with TRBD2. The V and J ends lost 0 bases and 3 bases, in that order; junction bases with no gene match: 8. There are 16 residues in the CDR3. Germline CDR1 DFQATT, CDR2 SNEGSKA (reference sequence). The CDR3 nucleotides read TGCAGTGCTAGAGATGGAGGGGCGGGAGGTACAGATACGCAGTATTTT. Its protein is CSARDGGAGGTDTQYF.

Ten or more counts support this clonotype. This sequence joins TRBV20-1 and TRBJ2-2; 10 bases match TRBD1. CDR1 is DFQATT and CDR2 is SNEGSKA in the germline V gene (reference sequence). The CDR3 extends over 15 amino acids. V trimming: 0 bases; J trimming: 6 bases; junction bases outside the gene matches: 4. CDR3 residues: CSARDRTGGPGELFF. CDR3 bases: TGCAGTGCTAGAGATCGGACAGGGGGGCCCGGGGAGCTGTTTTTT.

This clonotype was counted a few times. Written as DNA, the CDR3 is TGTGCCAGCAGCCTTGGGACAGTGAATTCACCCCTCCACTTT. Its translation: CASSLGTVNSPLHF. This chain uses TRBV7-6 with TRBJ1-6, with 7 nucleotides matching TRBD1. This CDR3 comprises 14 residues. Germline CDR1 reads SGHVS; CDR2 reads FNYEAQ. The trim removed 5 bases at V and 7 bases at J, leaving 5 bases unmatched.

This clonotype was detected only a few times. V usage is TRBV6-2 or TRBV6-3 and J usage is TRBJ2-3; no clear D. The CDR3 contains 16 residues. The V gene lost 7 bases and the J gene lost 2 bases, with 19 bases spanning the gap. The germline gives CDR1 MNHEY, CDR2 SVGEGT. This CDR3 is CASKPPPALTTDTQYF. DNA of the CDR3: TGTGCCAGCAAACCCCCACCAGCACTCACCACAGATACGCAGTATTTT.

The rearrangement joins TRBV5-4 to TRBJ1-5, with 7 positions matching TRBD1. J was trimmed by 7 bases and V by 2 bases; bases with no gene match: 9. Germline loops: CDR1 SGHNT, CDR2 YYREEE (reference sequence). The CDR3 is 15 residues long. The CDR3 coding sequence is TGTGCCAGCAGCTTCTTTCAGGGGGAGGGCCAGCCCCAGCATTTT. Amino acid sequence: CASSFFQGEGQPQHF. The complete variable domain, with remaining parts taken from reference TRBV5-4 and TRBJ1-5, reads ETGVTQSPTHLIKTRGQQVTLRCSSQSGHNTVSWYQQALGQGPQFIFQYYREEENGRGNFPPRFSGLQFPNYSSELNVNALELDDSALYLCASSFFQGEGQPQHFGDGTRLSIL.

This clonotype was counted only a few times. The chain links TRBV4-3 to TRBJ2-1; D unresolved. Germline V CDR1 and CDR2: LGHNA, YSLEER. Trimming stripped 0 bases from V and 6 bases from J, with 15 bases between. This CDR3 has 16 residues. The CDR3 DNA reads TGCGCCAGCAGCCAAGAGCCACCTACCCCGGGCAATGAGCAGTTCTTC. It specifies CASSQEPPTPGNEQFF.

The chain combines TRBV9 with TRBJ2-1; D call uncertain. The V end was cut by 3 bases, the J end by 1 base, with 5 bases between. CDR1 is SGDLS and CDR2 is YYNGEE in the germline V gene. This CDR3 comprises 13 residues. CDR3 in DNA: TGTGCCAGCAGCGGGCCGTCCTACAATGAGCAGTTCTTC. This translates into CASSGPSYNEQFF.

The sample holds many counts of this clonotype. The gene calls are TRBV5-1 and TRBJ2-6, with TRBD2 as a possible D gene (6 bases). The length of the CDR3 is 18 residues. The V and J ends lost 5 bases and 1 base respectively, with 19 bases between them. The V gene's germline CDR1 is SGHRS and CDR2 YFSETQ. CDR3 bases: TGCGCCAGCAGTCCCTTGGGGGAGGTTCTGTCTGGGGCCAACGTCCTGACTTTC. It codes for CASSPLGEVLSGANVLTF.

This clonotype appeared a few times. This rearrangement joins TRBV5-1 to TRBJ2-7; 11 bases are shared with TRBD2. V gave up 5 bases and J gave up 4 bases; unmatched junction bases: 5. The CDR3 extends over 14 amino acids. In germline, CDR1 is SGHRS, CDR2 YFSETQ. The CDR3 reads CASRPGLAEYEQYF. Here the CDR3 DNA reads TGCGCCAGCAGACCGGGACTAGCGGAATACGAGCAGTACTTC.

V is TRBV12-3 or TRBV12-4 and J is TRBJ2-5; a weak D match, TRBD1 (6 bases). The CDR3 has 14 amino acids. V dropped 0 bases and J dropped 5 bases, with 10 bases sitting between them. Here the CDR3 DNA reads TGTGCCAGCAGTTTAGCCAGGGGATTTGAGACCCAGTACTTC. It encodes CASSLARGFETQYF.

This clonotype was observed a few times. The CDR3 spells CASSTGRQLGYEQYF. The CDR3 nucleotides are TGCGCCAGCAGTACAGGGAGGCAGCTCGGCTACGAGCAGTACTTC. The J gene is TRBJ2-7, the V gene TRBV4-3, with D possibly called TRBD1 or TRBD2 (6 bases each). Germline V CDR1 and CDR2: LGHNA, YSLEER. This CDR3 comprises 15 residues. The ends were cut back, 6 bases at V and 3 bases at J, with 18 bases in the middle.